This is a list of T cell receptor beta chains from one sample in a study of blood T cell repertoires in COVID-19. Here immunoSEQ multiplex PCR was the method, and the copy in TCRdb shows in-frame clones only, minus some. The sample includes around 290,000 clones, more than 85% of them seen just once. Sample: peripheral blood. The receptors come from a woman in her twenties or thirties with COVID-19, enrolled during active disease. Each CDR3 is given with its conserved first and last residue. The D gene is left open where the match is weak. Only some rows state a clone size, as once, few, many or a class for expanded clones.

abundance: once; v_gene: TRBV15; j_gene: TRBJ1-1; d_gene: .; CDR3aa: CATSRVRDSEAFF; CDR3nt: TGTGCCACCAGCAGAGTTCGGGATTCTGAAGCTTTCTTT
abundance: .; v_gene: TRBV4-1; j_gene: TRBJ1-1; d_gene: .; CDR3aa: CASSGQTGRVTEAFF; CDR3nt: TGCGCCAGCAGCGGACAAACAGGGAGGGTAACTGAAGCTTTCTTT
abundance: .; v_gene: TRBV28; j_gene: TRBJ2-1; d_gene: TRBD2; CDR3aa: CASSLFASGSYNEQFF; CDR3nt: TGTGCCAGCAGTTTATTTGCTAGCGGCTCCTACAATGAGCAGTTCTTC
abundance: .; v_gene: TRBV5-1; j_gene: TRBJ1-1; d_gene: .; CDR3aa: CASSLGGLMNTEAFF; CDR3nt: TGCGCCAGCAGCTTAGGAGGATTAATGAACACTGAAGCTTTCTTT
abundance: .; v_gene: TRBV4-2; j_gene: TRBJ2-7; d_gene: TRBD1; CDR3aa: CASSQVAQGANEQYF; CDR3nt: TGTGCCAGCAGCCAAGTCGCCCAGGGGGCGAACGAGCAGTACTTC
abundance: .; v_gene: TRBV7-9; j_gene: TRBJ1-4; d_gene: TRBD1; CDR3aa: CASSLDRGSEKLFF; CDR3nt: TGTGCCAGCAGCTTAGACAGGGGTAGTGAAAAACTGTTTTTT
abundance: .; v_gene: TRBV11-3; j_gene: TRBJ2-3; d_gene: .; CDR3aa: CASSLEYTDTQYF; CDR3nt: TGTGCCAGCAGCTTAGAGTACACAGATACGCAGTATTTT
abundance: once; v_gene: TRBV5-1; j_gene: TRBJ2-7; d_gene: TRBD1; CDR3aa: CASSSGTGGPSGQYF; CDR3nt: TGCGCCAGCAGCTCAGGGACAGGGGGCCCCTCGGGGCAGTACTTC
abundance: few; v_gene: TRBV28; j_gene: TRBJ2-5; d_gene: TRBD2; CDR3aa: CASSPQSGRTKETQYF; CDR3nt: TGTGCCAGCAGTCCCCAAAGCGGGAGAACGAAAGAGACCCAGTACTTC
abundance: once; v_gene: TRBV6-2/TRBV6-3; j_gene: TRBJ2-3; d_gene: .; CDR3aa: CASSYSRGPDTQYF; CDR3nt: TGTGCCAGCAGTTACTCGCGGGGGCCAGATACGCAGTATTTT
abundance: .; v_gene: TRBV27; j_gene: TRBJ2-1; d_gene: TRBD2; CDR3aa: CASSPTSGRANEQFF; CDR3nt: TGTGCCAGCAGTCCGACTAGCGGGAGAGCGAATGAGCAGTTCTTC
abundance: once; v_gene: TRBV29-1; j_gene: TRBJ1-2; d_gene: .; CDR3aa: CSVGDSGIYGYTF; CDR3nt: TGCAGCGTTGGAGACAGCGGAATCTATGGCTACACCTTC
abundance: .; v_gene: TRBV7-9; j_gene: TRBJ2-1; d_gene: TRBD2; CDR3aa: CASSLAASGSSYNEQFF; CDR3nt: TGTGCCAGCAGCTTAGCGGCTAGCGGGAGCTCCTACAATGAGCAGTTCTTC
abundance: .; v_gene: TRBV28; j_gene: TRBJ2-7; d_gene: .; CDR3aa: CASESGILPYEQYF; CDR3nt: TGTGCCAGCGAGTCGGGAATTCTTCCCTACGAGCAGTACTTC
abundance: .; v_gene: TRBV18; j_gene: TRBJ1-3; d_gene: .; CDR3aa: CASSPGVAGSGNTIYF; CDR3nt: TGTGCCAGCTCACCGGGGGTTGCGGGATCTGGAAACACCATATATTTT
abundance: .; v_gene: TRBV11-2; j_gene: TRBJ1-2; d_gene: .; CDR3aa: CASSLPGWEVYGYTF; CDR3nt: TGTGCCAGCAGCTTGCCGGGCTGGGAGGTGTATGGCTACACCTTC
abundance: .; v_gene: TRBV7-9; j_gene: TRBJ2-7; d_gene: TRBD1; CDR3aa: CASSPFGQGEQYF; CDR3nt: TGTGCCAGCAGCCCCTTCGGACAGGGCGAGCAGTACTTC
abundance: .; v_gene: TRBV27; j_gene: TRBJ2-5; d_gene: TRBD2; CDR3aa: CASSTATSGSETQYF; CDR3nt: TGTGCCAGCAGTACCGCGACTAGCGGGAGTGAGACCCAGTACTTC
abundance: .; v_gene: TRBV7-3; j_gene: TRBJ2-5; d_gene: .; CDR3aa: CASSPTGNIQETQYF; CDR3nt: TGTGCCAGCAGCCCCACAGGGAACATCCAAGAGACCCAGTACTTC
abundance: .; v_gene: TRBV10-3; j_gene: TRBJ1-1; d_gene: .; CDR3aa: CAISDYRGNTEAFF; CDR3nt: TGTGCCATCAGTGATTATAGGGGTAACACTGAAGCTTTCTTT
abundance: .; v_gene: TRBV27; j_gene: TRBJ2-1; d_gene: TRBD2; CDR3aa: CASSGLEGEQFF; CDR3nt: TGTGCCAGCAGCGGACTAGAGGGTGAGCAGTTCTTC
abundance: once; v_gene: TRBV18; j_gene: TRBJ2-1; d_gene: TRBD2; CDR3aa: CASSRLVAGDHNEQFF; CDR3nt: TGTGCCAGCTCACGGCTGGTAGCGGGAGATCACAATGAGCAGTTCTTC
abundance: .; v_gene: TRBV6-2/TRBV6-3; j_gene: TRBJ2-1; d_gene: TRBD2; CDR3aa: CASSYSGGRANEQFF; CDR3nt: TGTGCCAGCAGTTACTCAGGCGGGAGGGCGAATGAGCAGTTCTTC
abundance: .; v_gene: TRBV7-3; j_gene: TRBJ2-7; d_gene: TRBD2; CDR3aa: CASSLSGSYEQYF; CDR3nt: TGTGCCAGCAGCCTGAGCGGGAGTTACGAGCAGTACTTC
abundance: .; v_gene: TRBV29-1; j_gene: TRBJ1-1; d_gene: TRBD1; CDR3aa: CSVGTGGDTEAFF; CDR3nt: TGCAGCGTTGGGACAGGGGGCGATACTGAAGCTTTCTTT
abundance: .; v_gene: TRBV5-4; j_gene: TRBJ1-5; d_gene: .; CDR3aa: CASSLDRSNQPQHF; CDR3nt: TGTGCCAGCAGCTTGGACAGGTCTAATCAGCCCCAGCATTTT
abundance: .; v_gene: TRBV19; j_gene: TRBJ2-1; d_gene: TRBD2; CDR3aa: CASSIALAGNNEQFF; CDR3nt: TGTGCCAGTAGTATAGCGCTAGCGGGGAACAATGAGCAGTTCTTC